This paragraph covers one TCR beta chain sequence. The source of the sample is a study of OX40 agonist ivuxolimab in advanced cancers. For the study at large: Patients received intravenous ivuxolimab every 2 weeks at 0.01 to 10 mg/kg. The study reported partial responses in three patients: one hepatocellular carcinoma, two cutaneous melanoma.

The germline V gene encodes CDR1 SGHDN and CDR2 FVKESK. This CDR3 spans 14 amino acids. V shed 0 bases, J shed 13 bases, and the junction held 11 bases outside the gene matches. The data were produced by immunoSEQ multiplex PCR, yet TCRdb's version contains in-frame clones alone and is incomplete. The data hold 70,000 to 80,000 clones, with 65% to 85% observed a single time. The receptor was isolated from an adult with an advanced solid tumor such as melanoma, head and neck, liver or kidney cancer. The V call is TRBV14, the J call TRBJ1-2; 7 positions match TRBD1. The sequences come from CD4+ or CD8+ T cells sorted from blood, collected in a trial of the OX40 agonist ivuxolimab. CDR3 in DNA: TGTGCCAGCAGCCAAGATGGGACAGTGAGCCGAGTCACCTTC. This codes for CASSQDGTVSRVTF.